This passage covers 5 T cell receptor beta chains from one sample sequenced in a study of T cell responses to AZD1222 COVID-19 vaccine. Sequenced by immunoSEQ multiplex PCR; TCRdb stores in-frame clones only, minus some. The data show over 120,000 clones, more than 85% seen once. Sequencing used peripheral blood, obtained on day 0 of AZD1222 vaccination. These receptors all stem from an adult in good health.

V and J are TRBV7-9 and TRBJ1-3; no clear D gene. The CDR3 runs to 15 residues. Trimming pared 1 base from V and 2 bases from J, leaving 9 bases between. CDR1 is SEHNR and CDR2 is FQNEAQ in the germline V gene (reference sequence). CDR3: CASSLDLGTGNTIYF. CDR3 coding DNA: TGTGCCAGCAGCTTAGACTTGGGGACTGGAAACACCATATATTTT.

The V call is TRBV5-4, the J call TRBJ1-1, with D maybe TRBD1 (6 bases). There are 15 residues in the CDR3. CDR1 and CDR2 from the germline V gene are SGHNT and YYREEE (reference sequence). V lost 4 bases and J lost 5, with 18 bases in between. The CDR3 loop reads CASSPNPDSETEAFF. CDR3 coding DNA: TGTGCCAGCAGCCCAAACCCGGACAGTGAGACTGAAGCTTTCTTT.

The rearrangement links TRBV11-2 to TRBJ2-1; D call uncertain. The length of the CDR3 is 15 residues. V shed 3 bases and J shed 0 bases, with 9 bases lying between them. CDR1 is SGHAT, CDR2 FQNNGV, per germline. This CDR3 is CASSFSASSYNEQFF. The DNA of the CDR3 is TGTGCCAGCAGCTTTTCCGCAAGCTCCTACAATGAGCAGTTCTTC.

The V and J genes are TRBV19 and TRBJ1-6; D unclear. V gave up 8 bases and J gave up 5 bases, with 13 bases separating them. Germline CDR1 LNHDA, CDR2 SQIVND (reference sequence). This CDR3 region has 14 residues. The CDR3 bases are TGTGCCAGTCGGGAGGATCCTAATAATTCACCCCTCCACTTT. Encoded protein: CASREDPNNSPLHF.

This rearrangement joins TRBV6-5 to TRBJ2-1; no clear D gene. Germline assignment: CDR1 MNHEY and CDR2 SVGAGI. The CDR3 has 14 amino acids. V was clipped by 6 bases and J by 2 bases, with 11 bases between them. The CDR3 here is CASRVGNTYNEQFF. The CDR3 DNA is TGTGCCAGCAGAGTGGGTAATACCTACAATGAGCAGTTCTTC.